This record concerns one T cell receptor beta chain sequence. Trimming left V 8 bases short and J 6 bases short, with 7 bases between. This CDR3 contains 11 residues. CDR1 is LNHDA, CDR2 SQIVND, per germline (reference sequence). Time point in this sample: cycle 4 day 1 (C4D1), after six to seven weeks of nivolumab. There was relapse after autologous stem cell transplantation in every patient, and there was variation in brentuximab vedotin exposure. These data belong to a study of PD-1 blockade in classical Hodgkin lymphoma. About the study: Patients were treated with nivolumab at 3 mg/kg, and this was given intravenously every 2 weeks.

Produced via immunoSEQ multiplex PCR; TCRdb's table is partial and in-frame only. The repertoire holds 40,000 to 55,000 clones, with over 75% as singletons. The starting material was peripheral blood mononuclear cells (PBMCs), obtained before the fourth cycle of nivolumab. The origin of this receptor is a human donor with classical Hodgkin lymphoma. This sequence joins TRBV19 and TRBJ2-2; D gene unclear. The CDR3: CASGYAGELFF. The CDR3 bases are TGTGCCAGTGGGTACGCCGGGGAGCTGTTTTTT.